This TCR beta chain is drawn from a study of post-analysis software for immune sequencing data. The CDR3 spans 13 residues. V was shortened by 0 bases and J by 7 bases, with 7 bases between the two germline ends. Germline V gene sequence: CDR1 MNHNY, CDR2 SVGAGI (reference sequence). Whole-study findings and limits: A few TRBV segments appeared more often in patients than in controls, and TRBV5-6, TRBV5-1 and TRBV20-1 were among these. Batch-mates among the samples co-clustered strongly by F measure.

Unique molecular identifiers featured in each of the TCR beta cDNA libraries. MiXCR, applied by TCRdb to the PCR reads, yields one record per CDR3 protein. The table has about 760,000 distinct CDR3 sequences, roughly 27% seen once. This clonotype has more than one count but fewer than ten. Its antigen is currently unknown. The specimen was blood. This clonotype was sampled from a girl aged 5-17 years with multiple sclerosis. The gene calls are TRBV6-6 and TRBJ1-5; D not certain. The CDR3 DNA reads TGTGCCAGCAGTTACTCGTGGGGACAGCCCCAGCATTTT. This translates into CASSYSWGQPQHF.